Shown below are 18 T cell receptor beta chains from a single sample sequenced in a study of blood T cell repertoires in COVID-19. The data were produced by immunoSEQ multiplex PCR, yet TCRdb's version contains in-frame clones alone and is incomplete. The sample consists of 200,000 or so clones, approximately 89% of them appearing once. Sequencing was done on a sample of PBMCs or T cells enriched from blood (not recorded which). The receptors were gathered from a woman between 40 and 50 years old with acute COVID-19.

The chain employs TRBV28 and TRBJ1-4, with D possibly matching TRBD1 (5 bases). Germline CDR1 MDHEN, CDR2 SYDVKM. The CDR3 has 16 residues. V lost 5 bases to trimming and J lost 1 base, with 14 bases between them. CDR3 in amino acids: CASSPRGVGTNEKLFF. DNA for the CDR3: TGTGCCAGCAGTCCCCGGGGGGTGGGAACTAATGAAAAACTGTTTTTT.

This chain connects TRBV30 to TRBJ2-5; 9 bases are shared with TRBD2. This CDR3 comprises 15 residues. V lost 3 bases and J lost 5; bases outside the gene matches: 10. From germline, CDR1 is GTSNPN and CDR2 SVGIG (reference sequence). DNA for the CDR3: TGTGCCTGGAGGTATACGGGACTAGCTAAGGAGACCCAGTACTTC. Translation gives CAWRYTGLAKETQYF.

Here the CDR3 DNA reads TGTGCCAGCAGCTTTCCACTCGGGGGGATTGATAGCACAGATACGCAGTATTTT. Translation gives CASSFPLGGIDSTDTQYF. This chain joins TRBV5-4 and TRBJ2-3, with 7 bases aligning to TRBD2. From germline, CDR1 is SGHNT and CDR2 YYREEE (reference sequence). The V gene end was trimmed by 2 bases and the J gene end by 0 bases; junction bases not matched to a gene: 12. The CDR3 has 18 amino acids.

The chain recombines TRBV6-5 with TRBJ2-7, with a weak D call TRBD2 (5 bases). Germline V gives CDR1 MNHEY, CDR2 SVGAGI. The CDR3 contains 13 residues. The V end was cut by 2 bases, the J end by 2 bases, with 7 bases between. CDR3 residues: CASSYNGAYEQYF. Here the CDR3 DNA reads TGTGCCAGCAGTTACAACGGGGCCTACGAGCAGTACTTC.

This chain joins TRBV28 and TRBJ2-6, with D hard to call. CDR3 length: 15 residues. The V gene lost 4 bases and the J gene lost 2 bases, with 9 bases spanning the gap. Germline V lookup: CDR1 MDHEN, CDR2 SYDVKM. The CDR3 region has the DNA TGTGCCAGCAGTTCCCAAACGGCTGGGGCCAACGTCCTGACTTTC. Protein product: CASSSQTAGANVLTF.

This sequence joins TRBV28 and TRBJ1-5; TRBD1 matches 7 bases. The CDR3 covers 16 residues. Germline loops: CDR1 MDHEN, CDR2 SYDVKM. The V and J ends lost 7 bases and 1 base, in that order; junction bases with no gene match: 10. This CDR3 is CASTLADRVSNQPQHF. The CDR3 nucleotides read TGTGCCAGCACCCTCGCCGACAGGGTCAGCAATCAGCCCCAGCATTTT.

The chain has TRBV11-2 and TRBJ2-7, with a tentative D call TRBD1 (6 bases). The CDR3 has 15 amino acids. Deletions cut 2 bases from V and 0 bases from J, with 11 bases between. Per germline, CDR1 SGHAT and CDR2 FQNNGV. This CDR3 reads CASSLSGDTSYEQYF. CDR3 in DNA: TGTGCCAGCAGCTTAAGTGGGGACACCTCCTACGAGCAGTACTTC.

The chain couples TRBV15 to TRBJ2-1; 8 positions agree with TRBD1. CDR1 and CDR2 from the germline V gene are LNHNV and YYDKDF (reference sequence). V dropped 1 base and J dropped 5; count of bases not matched to a gene: 4. This CDR3 has 15 amino acids. In DNA form, the CDR3 reads TGTGCCACCAGCAGAGGGACAGGGACCAACAATGAGCAGTTCTTC. This translates into CATSRGTGTNNEQFF.

The chain combines TRBV19 with TRBJ1-2; 9 bases agree with TRBD1. The V segment lost 5 bases and the J segment 2 bases; nucleotides outside the gene matches: 6. Germline V lookup: CDR1 LNHDA, CDR2 SQIVND (reference sequence). This CDR3 comprises 15 residues. Here the CDR3 reads CASSPMGQGNYGYTF. CDR3 DNA sequence: TGTGCCAGTAGTCCCATGGGACAGGGCAACTATGGCTACACCTTC.

The chain combines TRBV15 with TRBJ1-2; no definite D call. V was shortened by 3 bases and J by 0 bases, with 11 bases between the two germline ends. This CDR3 has 15 residues. CDR1 and CDR2 (germline): LNHNV, YYDKDF (reference sequence). The CDR3 nucleotides are TGTGCCACCAGCAGGGCCTATGAGGCTAACTATGGCTACACCTTC. It is translated as CATSRAYEANYGYTF.

In its sample, this clone was seen once. The rearrangement links TRBV3-1 (or the pseudogene TRBV3-2) to TRBJ1-2; D perhaps matches TRBD1 (5 bases). The CDR3 contains 15 residues. Trimming cost V 0 bases and J 7 bases, with 15 bases left between them. From germline, CDR1 is LGHDT and CDR2 YNNKEL (reference sequence). CDR3 residues: CASSQETGSITGYTF. The CDR3 DNA reads as TGTGCCAGCAGCCAAGAAACAGGAAGTATTACTGGCTACACCTTC.

The chain is built from TRBV6-5 and TRBJ1-5, with D possibly being TRBD1 (5 bases). The ends were cut back, 6 bases at V and 5 bases at J, with 11 bases in the middle. The CDR3 has 13 amino acids. Germline V gene data show CDR1 as MNHEY and CDR2 as SVGAGI. The CDR3 region has the DNA TGTGCCAGCAGCGGGACTCCCGATCAGCCCCAGCATTTT. Protein sequence: CASSGTPDQPQHF.

This chain links TRBV11-2 with TRBJ2-6, with TRBD1 matching 9 bases. J gave up 0 bases and V 3 bases, and 9 bases lay outside the gene matches. The CDR3 sequence is 19 residues long. The V gene's germline CDR1 is SGHAT and CDR2 FQNNGV. The CDR3 DNA is TGTGCCAGCAGCTTCACCACCGGGACAGGGAACTCTGGGGCCAACGTCCTGACTTTC. This translates into CASSFTTGTGNSGANVLTF.

This sequence joins TRBV15 and TRBJ2-2; the match to TRBD2 covers 8 bases. Germline trimming cut 3 bases from V and 2 bases from J; bases unmatched to any gene: 8. CDR3 length: 17 residues. Germline CDR1 and CDR2: LNHNV and YYDKDF (reference sequence). Here the CDR3 DNA reads TGTGCCACCAGCAGGATCACCCGGGGGGGCAACACCGGGGAGCTGTTTTTT. Translated, it gives CATSRITRGGNTGELFF.

The chain combines TRBV12-3 or TRBV12-4 with TRBJ2-5; the D gene is possibly TRBD1 (6 bases). The germline V and J ends were trimmed by 3 bases and 3 bases, with 8 bases remaining between them. The CDR3 totals 13 residues. CDR3 sequence reads: CASSFGQKETQYF. In nucleotides, the CDR3 is TGTGCCAGCAGTTTCGGACAGAAAGAGACCCAGTACTTC.

The J gene is TRBJ2-2, the V gene TRBV5-4; possibly TRBD1 for D (5 bases). This CDR3 spans 16 amino acids. Trimming removed 2 bases at V and 4 bases at J, with 15 bases between. The V gene's germline CDR1 is SGHNT and CDR2 YYREEE (reference sequence). CDR3 DNA: TGTGCCAGCAGCTTAGGGCAGGGATTTGGCACCGGGGAGCTGTTTTTT. Translation gives CASSLGQGFGTGELFF.

This clone was seen only once. The gene calls are TRBV7-9 and TRBJ2-7; TRBD2 matches at 11 bases. The CDR3 has 18 residues. The germline V gene encodes CDR1 SEHNR and CDR2 FQNEAQ (reference sequence). V dropped 5 bases and J dropped 1; count of bases not matched to a gene: 13. CDR3 residues: CASSPSGGTTKVSYEQYF. The CDR3 DNA is TGTGCCAGCAGCCCTAGCGGGGGGACCACCAAAGTATCCTACGAGCAGTACTTC.

The CDR3 protein is CASSVLAGGPVATQYF. DNA of the CDR3: TGTGCCAGCAGCGTTCTAGCGGGAGGGCCAGTCGCTACGCAGTATTTT. This sequence joins TRBV9 and TRBJ2-3, with 12 bases matching TRBD2. Germline loops: CDR1 SGDLS, CDR2 YYNGEE. The J segment lost 8 bases and the V segment lost 2 bases, leaving 9 bases of the junction unmatched. This CDR3 comprises 16 residues.